This T cell receptor (beta chain) was retrieved from a study of post-analysis software for immune sequencing data. The study, taken as a whole, reports: Relative to controls, patients had a handful of TRBV segments at higher frequency, with TRBV5-6, TRBV5-1 and TRBV20-1 among these.

On this clonotype itself: Its specificity is unknown.

Unique molecular identifiers were present in the TCR beta cDNA libraries. A single record per CDR3 protein comes from TCRdb applying MiXCR to the PCR reads. The table shows fewer than 850,000 distinct CDR3 sequences, with about 27% occurring only once. The CDR3 is made up of 14 amino acids. Germline assignment: CDR1 MDHEN and CDR2 SYDVKM. Trimming took off 5 bases at V and 11 bases at J, with 16 bases between the two ends. This clonotype originated in a girl aged 5 to 17 with multiple sclerosis. Source material: blood. The chain has TRBV28 and TRBJ1-6; TRBD1 is a possible D gene (6 bases). DNA of the CDR3: TGTGCCAGCAGTCCACCGGGGGACAACCCACCCCTCCACTTT. This codes for CASSPPGDNPPLHF. Full variable domain (missing parts from reference TRBV28 and TRBJ1-6): DVKVTQSSRYLVKRTGEKVFLECVQDMDHENMFWYRQDPGLGLRLIYFSYDVKMKEKGDIPEGYSVSREKKERFSLILESASTNQTSMYLCASSPPGDNPPLHFGNGTRLTVT.